What follows are 14 T cell receptor beta chains derived from one specimen sequenced in a study of blood T cell repertoires in COVID-19. Clones were read by immunoSEQ multiplex PCR, and TCRdb kept only the in-frame ones, dropping some. Of 450,000 to 500,000 clones listed, approximately 86% were seen once; the top ten hold about 0.7%. Sequenced material: PBMCs or T cells enriched from blood (not recorded which). The receptors shown here come from a woman aged 18-29 years who had recovered from COVID-19.

The chain joins TRBV19 to TRBJ2-7; 7 positions match TRBD1. Looked up from germline, CDR1 is LNHDA and CDR2 is SQIVND (reference sequence). This CDR3 comprises 14 residues. With V trimmed by 5 bases and J by 1 base, 5 bases remained unmatched. CDR3 sequence: CASSRKTGSYEQYF. In nucleotides, the CDR3 is TGTGCCAGTAGTCGAAAGACAGGGTCCTACGAGCAGTACTTC. The complete variable domain, with remaining parts taken from reference TRBV19 and TRBJ2-7, reads DGGITQSPKYLFRKEGQNVTLSCEQNLNHDAMYWYRQDPGQGLRLIYYSQIVNDFQKGDIAEGYSVSREKKESFPLTVTSAQKNPTAFYLCASSRKTGSYEQYFGPGTRLTVT.

The V gene is TRBV30, the J gene TRBJ1-4, with TRBD1 as a possible D gene (5 bases). CDR3 length: 13 residues. Germline V gene sequence: CDR1 GTSNPN, CDR2 SVGIG (reference sequence). Trimming took off 1 base at V and 4 bases at J, with 7 bases between the two ends. CDR3 region: CAWSGRGNEKLFF. In DNA, the CDR3 is TGTGCCTGGAGTGGGAGGGGTAATGAAAAACTGTTTTTT.

This chain links TRBV18 with TRBJ1-4; 9 bases match TRBD1. J gave up 7 bases and V 3 bases, and 6 bases lay outside the gene matches. Germline assignment: CDR1 KGHSH and CDR2 LQKENI. This CDR3 comprises 15 residues. The DNA for the CDR3 is TGTGCCAGCTCACCCATGGGACAGGGCAGTGAAAAACTGTTTTTT. Protein sequence: CASSPMGQGSEKLFF.

The gene calls are TRBV24-1 and TRBJ1-5; D not resolved. The CDR3 consists of 12 residues. V dropped 9 bases and J dropped 6 bases, with 11 bases sitting between them. Germline V gene sequence: CDR1 KGHDR, CDR2 SFDVKD. The CDR3 DNA sequence: TGTGCCACCTCGCAAATCGGTCAGCCCCAGCATTTT. Protein sequence: CATSQIGQPQHF.

V usage is TRBV19 and J usage is TRBJ1-2; TRBD1 might be the D (5 bases). CDR1 and CDR2 (germline): LNHDA, SQIVND (reference sequence). The CDR3 totals 16 residues. V was shortened by 3 bases and J by 6 bases, with 20 bases between the two germline ends. CDR3 sequence (DNA): TGTGCCAGTAGTATGGGGAGGGGAACGGCGGTGCATGGCTACACCTTC. Amino acids: CASSMGRGTAVHGYTF.

This clone was seen more than once but under ten times. The genes are TRBV30 and TRBJ1-2, with TRBD1 matching over 10 bases. J lost 4 bases, V lost 5 bases, and 7 bases had no gene match. Per germline, CDR1 GTSNPN and CDR2 SVGIG (reference sequence). This CDR3 region has 14 residues. CDR3: CAWGGQGTSYGYTF. DNA for the CDR3: TGTGCCTGGGGGGGACAGGGGACGTCCTATGGCTACACCTTC.

This clone came up once. V usage is TRBV7-9 and J usage is TRBJ1-2; no clear D gene. From germline, CDR1 is SEHNR and CDR2 FQNEAQ (reference sequence). The ends were cut back, 3 bases at V and 3 bases at J, with 8 bases in the middle. The CDR3 loop spans 13 amino acids. The CDR3 protein is CASSFLRDYGYTF. The CDR3 nucleotides are TGTGCCAGCAGCTTTCTACGGGACTATGGCTACACCTTC.

The rearrangement joins TRBV7-2 to TRBJ2-1, with 8 bases that match TRBD2. V lost 3 bases to trimming and J lost 4 bases; unmatched junction nucleotides: 5. The CDR3 runs 15 residues. The germline V gene encodes CDR1 SGHTA and CDR2 FQGNSA. The CDR3 reads CASSFSGGPYNEQFF. The CDR3, as DNA: TGTGCCAGCAGCTTTTCGGGGGGGCCTTACAATGAGCAGTTCTTC.

The rearrangement joins TRBV5-1 to TRBJ2-2; perhaps TRBD1 as D (6 bases). Trimming cost V 4 bases and J 3 bases, with 10 bases left between them. This CDR3 region has 14 residues. The germline gives CDR1 SGHRS, CDR2 YFSETQ. The CDR3 coding sequence is TGCGCCAGCAGCACCGGACAGTACACCGGGGAGCTGTTTTTT. It specifies CASSTGQYTGELFF.

This clone was seen only once. This chain uses TRBV18 with TRBJ1-1; D is perhaps TRBD1 (6 bases). The CDR3 spans 14 residues. Trimming cost V 1 base and J 0 bases, with 6 bases left between them. Germline V gene data show CDR1 as KGHSH and CDR2 as LQKENI. The CDR3, as DNA: TGTGCCAGCTCACCACAGGGGGTGAACACTGAAGCTTTCTTT. Translating it yields CASSPQGVNTEAFF.

The chain couples TRBV5-1 to TRBJ2-3, with 12 bases lining up with TRBD1. The CDR3 is made up of 14 amino acids. Germline CDR1 and CDR2: SGHRS and YFSETQ. With 5 bases clipped from V and 4 bases from J, the junction kept 2 bases outside the gene matches. The DNA for the CDR3 is TGCGCCAGCAGGGGACAGGGGGCATCAGATACGCAGTATTTT. Residues: CASRGQGASDTQYF.

In its sample, this clone was seen once. The DNA for the CDR3 is TGTGCCAGCAGCCCCCTTCCAGGGACAGCTCCTTACTATGGCTACACCTTC. Amino acids: CASSPLPGTAPYYGYTF. The chain uses TRBV7-6 and TRBJ1-2; 7 nucleotides match TRBD1. The CDR3 runs 17 residues. Germline trimming cut 5 bases from V and 3 bases from J; bases unmatched to any gene: 15. Germline CDR1 reads SGHVS; CDR2 reads FNYEAQ.

The V gene is TRBV4-1, the J gene TRBJ2-1, with TRBD2 matching 9 bases. Germline-derived CDR1 and CDR2 are MGHRA and YSYEKL. V was pared by 0 bases and J by 3 bases, with 6 bases of the junction left unmatched. The CDR3 has 17 residues. In DNA form, the CDR3 reads TGCGCCAGCAGCCAAGAGCGTGGCGGGGGGGACTACAATGAGCAGTTCTTC. Protein: CASSQERGGGDYNEQFF.

V is TRBV18 and J is TRBJ1-5; 11 positions match TRBD1. Germline lookup yields CDR1 KGHSH and CDR2 LQKENI. V was clipped by 6 bases and J by 5 bases; unmatched bases: 3. The CDR3 is 14 residues long. For the CDR3, the DNA is TGTGCCAGCTCGCCGGGACAGGGGGATCAGCCCCAGCATTTT. It is translated as CASSPGQGDQPQHF.